These 20 T cell receptor beta chains share one sample of origin, sequenced in a study of regulatory T cells in long-lasting Graves disease. Both iRepertoire HTBI primers and Arm-PCR of CDR3 regions were used to build the TCR beta libraries. TCRdb analysed the multiplex PCR reads with MiXCR anew, one entry per CDR3 protein. Among more than 300,000 distinct CDR3 sequences listed, roughly 12% were seen once. Time point meaning: newly diagnosed GD, antithyroid drugs for less than 3 months. With RNA extracted from PBMCs as input, the TCR library was made. The same sample was also studied in work on T cells in Graves' hyperthyroidism and ophthalmopathy.

The sequencing used peripheral blood mononuclear cells (PBMCs), collected at new diagnosis, from a patient treated with antithyroid drugs. Receptor source: a woman aged 18-29 years with Graves disease.

Notes on this clonotype: A read error may be the cause here, since a much bigger clone is one base away. The V gene is TRBV14, the J gene TRBJ2-1; D possibly corresponds to TRBD2 (5 bases). Germline V gene data show CDR1 as SGHDN and CDR2 as FVKESK. The CDR3 has 13 residues. The CDR3 reads CANSQLAGNEQFF. The CDR3 nucleotides are TGTGCCAACAGCCAGCTCGCGGGTAATGAGCAGTTCTTC.

This clonotype was recorded a few times. The chain joins TRBV7-2 to TRBJ1-2; D might be TRBD1 (6 bases). The CDR3 extends over 16 amino acids. Germline V gene sequence: CDR1 SGHTA, CDR2 FQGNSA. V shed 4 bases and J shed 4 bases, with 19 bases lying between them. The CDR3 protein is CASSWTRTDFIYGYTF. CDR3 in DNA: TGTGCCAGCAGCTGGACTCGGACAGACTTTATCTATGGCTACACCTTC.

In this sample, this clonotype turned up many times. This chain joins TRBV20-1 and TRBJ2-3, with 7 bases matching TRBD2. Germline trimming cut 1 base from V and 3 bases from J; bases unmatched to any gene: 7. CDR1 DFQATT and CDR2 SNEGSKA come from the germline V gene (reference sequence). The CDR3 covers 15 residues. The CDR3: CSARGGGFRTDTQYF. The DNA for the CDR3 is TGCAGTGCTAGAGGGGGGGGATTCCGGACAGATACGCAGTATTTT.

The V gene is TRBV5-6, the J gene TRBJ1-1; TRBD1 aligns across 7 bases. After removal of 0 bases from V and 4 bases from J, the junction contained 3 bases not matched to a gene. CDR1 is SGHDT, CDR2 YYEEEE, per germline. This CDR3 region has 14 residues. CDR3 residues: CASSLDRGFTEAFF. CDR3 nucleotides: TGTGCCAGCAGCTTGGACAGGGGTTTCACTGAAGCTTTCTTT.

This clonotype has at least ten counts. CDR3: CSARSPRARSTDTQYF. The CDR3 DNA reads TGCAGTGCTAGAAGTCCTAGAGCGCGAAGCACAGATACGCAGTATTTT. The rearrangement links TRBV20-1 to TRBJ2-3; D not resolved. The V end lost 2 bases, the J end lost 0 bases, and 15 bases lay between the germline ends. Germline V CDR1 and CDR2: DFQATT, SNEGSKA (reference sequence). CDR3 length equals 16 residues.

The rearrangement joins TRBV20-1 to TRBJ1-1, with 8 nucleotides matching TRBD1. V shed 5 bases and J 5 bases; nucleotides not matched to a gene: 13. In germline, CDR1 is DFQATT, CDR2 SNEGSKA (reference sequence). The CDR3 runs 15 residues. DNA of the CDR3: TGCAGTGCTCCCCCTGGACAGGGTGGGAGAACTGAAGCTTTCTTT. Translation gives CSAPPGQGGRTEAFF.

At least ten counts were recorded for this clonotype. The V call is TRBV20-1, the J call TRBJ2-1; 7 positions match TRBD2. CDR3 length: 14 residues. Germline assignment: CDR1 DFQATT and CDR2 SNEGSKA (reference sequence). The V and J ends lost 0 bases and 9 bases, in that order; junction bases with no gene match: 8. The CDR3 region has the DNA TGCAGTGCTAGAGAGGGCGGGAGTTTCCCTGAGCAGTTCTTC. Protein product: CSAREGGSFPEQFF.

This clonotype has a count of ten or more. V and J are TRBV5-1 and TRBJ2-7, with D perhaps TRBD2 (6 bases). The length of the CDR3 is 15 residues. Trimming shortened V by 0 bases and J by 0 bases, and 10 bases separated the two germline ends. From germline, CDR1 is SGHRS and CDR2 YFSETQ. The CDR3 bases are TGCGCCAGCAGCTTGGTGCTAGCGAGCTCCTACGAGCAGTACTTC. This translates into CASSLVLASSYEQYF.

This clonotype came up many times. Germline is not matched at one junction end, which may reflect a read error. V and J are TRBV6-7 and TRBJ1-1; D call uncertain. TRBV6-7 is an open reading frame whose function is uncertain. This CDR3 contains 12 residues. CDR3 residues: CASRLLSGPLSF. The CDR3 DNA reads as TGTGCCAGCAGGCTACTTTCTGGACCCCTGTCGTTT.

This clonotype was detected only a few times. This chain uses TRBV5-1 with TRBJ2-2; D possibly corresponds to TRBD2 (5 bases). Per germline, CDR1 SGHRS and CDR2 YFSETQ. Between the trimmed V and J ends, which lost 2 bases and 8 bases, there was a span of 7 bases. The CDR3 totals 12 residues. This chain's CDR3 is CASSFSAGELFF. The CDR3, as DNA: TGCGCCAGCAGCTTTAGCGCGGGGGAGCTGTTTTTT.

This clonotype was observed at least ten times. The chain is built from TRBV6-4 and TRBJ2-3, with 14 bases lining up with TRBD2. CDR1 MRHNA and CDR2 SNTAGT come from the germline V gene. This CDR3 comprises 16 residues. Trimming removed 5 bases from V and 5 bases from J; junction bases left unmatched: 6. This CDR3 is CASSRGLAGAGDTQYF. The CDR3 nucleotides are TGTGCCAGCAGTCGGGGACTAGCGGGAGCTGGAGATACGCAGTATTTT.

This clonotype showed up just a few times. A read error is possible here, since a much larger clone lies one base away. V gene TRBV7-2 combines with J gene TRBJ2-1, with D perhaps TRBD1 (6 bases). The CDR3 consists of 14 residues. The germline gives CDR1 SGHTA, CDR2 FQGNSA. The DNA of the CDR3 is TGTGCCAACAGCTCCTACAGGGTCATCGATGAGCAGTTCTTC. Translation: CANSSYRVIDEQFF. The full variable domain, in which reference TRBV7-2 and TRBJ2-1 provide the parts outside the CDR3, is GAGVSQSPSNKVTEKGKDVELRCDPISGHTALYWYRQSLGQGLEFLIYFQGNSAPDKSGLPSDRFSAERTGGSVSTLTIQRTQQEDSAVYLCANSSYRVIDEQFFGPGTRLTVL.

The chain has TRBV6-9 and TRBJ2-7; maybe TRBD2 (6 bases). The V and J ends lost 3 bases and 9 bases respectively, with 24 bases between them. Per the germline V gene, CDR1 is MNHGY and CDR2 is SVAAGI. The CDR3 has 16 amino acids. The CDR3 spells CASSYSFEDYYEWQYF. The CDR3 bases are TGTGCCAGCAGTTACTCTTTTGAGGACTACTACGAGTGGCAGTACTTC.

This clonotype appeared many times. The genes are TRBV5-1 and TRBJ2-1; the match to TRBD2 covers 12 bases. The J segment lost 9 bases and the V segment lost 0 bases, leaving 7 bases of the junction unmatched. The germline V gene has CDR1 SGHRS and CDR2 YFSETQ. This CDR3 has 16 residues. The CDR3 is CASSLARLAGVGEQFF. Here the CDR3 DNA reads TGCGCCAGCAGCTTGGCCCGACTAGCGGGAGTGGGTGAGCAGTTCTTC. The full variable domain, rest sourced from reference TRBV5-1 and TRBJ2-1, is KAGVTQTPRYLIKTRGQQVTLSCSPISGHRSVSWYQQTPGQGLQFLFEYFSETQRNKGNFPGRFSGRQFSNSRSEMNVSTLELGDSALYLCASSLARLAGVGEQFFGPGTRLTVL.

At least ten counts were recorded for this clonotype. The rearrangement joins TRBV5-4 to TRBJ1-2; D is uncertain. This CDR3 region has 15 residues. The V end was cut by 0 bases, the J end by 8 bases, with 17 bases between. The germline V gene has CDR1 SGHNT and CDR2 YYREEE (reference sequence). The CDR3 nucleotides read TGTGCCAGCAGCTTGGCTTTCGGCGGTTTCCGCGGCTACACCTTC. Translating it yields CASSLAFGGFRGYTF.

The table lists this clonotype with many counts. The V gene is TRBV6-2 or TRBV6-3, the J gene TRBJ2-6, with 12 positions matching TRBD1. V dropped 8 bases and J dropped 3; count of bases not matched to a gene: 11. Germline CDR1 reads MNHEY; CDR2 reads SVGEGT. The CDR3 loop spans 18 amino acids. Written as DNA, the CDR3 is TGTGCCAGCCCACCTCCGGGACAGGGGGCGTTTGGGGCCAACGTCCTGACTTTC. This gives the protein CASPPPGQGAFGANVLTF.

This clonotype occurred many times. This chain uses TRBV11-1 with TRBJ2-1, with 11 bases identical to TRBD1. The CDR3 loop spans 15 amino acids. V lost 5 bases and J lost 9; bases outside the gene matches: 9. Germline V gene lookup returns CDR1 SGHAT and CDR2 FQDESV (reference sequence). The CDR3 here is CASSPGQGAMSEQFF. CDR3 nucleotide sequence: TGTGCCAGCAGCCCAGGACAGGGGGCAATGAGTGAGCAGTTCTTC.

Many counts were recorded for this clonotype. V is TRBV7-8 and J is TRBJ1-2; no definite D call. Germline CDR1 reads SGHVS; CDR2 reads FQNEAQ. The CDR3 extends over 13 amino acids. V was trimmed by 1 base and J by 4 bases, leaving 7 bases between them. This CDR3 reads CASSLELGYGYTF. The DNA of the CDR3 is TGTGCCAGCAGCTTAGAGCTGGGCTATGGCTACACCTTC.

On this clonotype: A read error is likely here: a far larger clone is one base away. The chain has TRBV28 and TRBJ2-7; 7 bases match TRBD1. J gave up 4 bases and V 6 bases, and 9 bases lay outside the gene matches. Germline V gives CDR1 MDHEN, CDR2 SYDVKM. CDR3 length equals 14 residues. The DNA for the CDR3 is TGTGCCAGCAGCACCCCGGGACAGAGTTACGAGCAGTACTTC. Amino acids: CASSTPGQSYEQYF.

Ten or more counts support this clonotype. The V call is TRBV12-3 or TRBV12-4, the J call TRBJ1-1; a possible D gene is TRBD1 (6 bases). V lost 4 bases and J 4 bases, leaving 13 bases between the germline ends. The CDR3 is 14 residues long. The DNA of the CDR3 is TGTGCCAGCAGTTGGGGGCGGGGGGGCACTGAAGCTTTCTTT. It yields the protein CASSWGRGGTEAFF.